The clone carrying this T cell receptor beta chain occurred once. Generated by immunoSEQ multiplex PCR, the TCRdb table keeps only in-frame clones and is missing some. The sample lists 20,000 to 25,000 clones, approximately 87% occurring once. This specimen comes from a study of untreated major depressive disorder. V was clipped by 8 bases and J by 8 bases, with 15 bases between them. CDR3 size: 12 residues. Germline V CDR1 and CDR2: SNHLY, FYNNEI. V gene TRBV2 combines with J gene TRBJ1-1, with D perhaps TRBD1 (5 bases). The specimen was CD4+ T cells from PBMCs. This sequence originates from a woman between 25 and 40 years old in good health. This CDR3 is CASALFEGEAFF. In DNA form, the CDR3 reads TGTGCCAGCGCTCTCTTCGAGGGGGAAGCTTTCTTT.